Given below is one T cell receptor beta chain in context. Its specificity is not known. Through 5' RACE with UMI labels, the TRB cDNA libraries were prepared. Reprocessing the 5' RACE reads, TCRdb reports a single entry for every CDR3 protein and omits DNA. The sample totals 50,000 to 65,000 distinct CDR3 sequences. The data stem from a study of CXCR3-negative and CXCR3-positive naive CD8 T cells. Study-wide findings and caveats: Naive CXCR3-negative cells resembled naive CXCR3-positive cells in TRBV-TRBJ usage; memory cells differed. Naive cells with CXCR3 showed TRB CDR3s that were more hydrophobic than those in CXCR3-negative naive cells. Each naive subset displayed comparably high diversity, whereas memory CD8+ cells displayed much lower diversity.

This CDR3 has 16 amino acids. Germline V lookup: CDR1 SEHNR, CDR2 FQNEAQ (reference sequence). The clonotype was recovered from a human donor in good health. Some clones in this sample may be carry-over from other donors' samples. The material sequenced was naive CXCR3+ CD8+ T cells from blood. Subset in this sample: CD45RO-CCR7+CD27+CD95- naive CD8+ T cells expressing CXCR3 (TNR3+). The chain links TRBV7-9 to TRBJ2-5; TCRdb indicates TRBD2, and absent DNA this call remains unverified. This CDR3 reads CASSVTSGGRGETQYF.